The 16 T cell receptor beta chains given below trace back to one sample, sequenced in a study of early T cells in non-severe SARS-CoV-2 infection. TCRdb reprocessed the 5' RACE reads with MiXCR, giving one entry per CDR3 protein. Of some 81,000 distinct CDR3 sequences in the sample, 9% to 10% are singletons; the top ten hold about 4.8%. Material for sequencing was whole blood. The receptors originated from an adult who was a healthcare worker with PCR-confirmed SARS-CoV-2 infection or an uninfected control (not recorded which).

The rearrangement uses TRBV20-1 and TRBJ2-3; D is undetermined. From germline, CDR1 is DFQATT and CDR2 SNEGSKA (reference sequence). This CDR3 spans 13 amino acids. Trimming removed 0 bases from V and 1 base from J, with 5 bases in between. CDR3 protein: CSARDPRTDTQYF. The CDR3 nucleotides are TGCAGTGCTAGAGATCCTCGCACAGATACGCAGTATTTT.

This clonotype came up many times. V usage is TRBV28 and J usage is TRBJ2-3; 15 bases fit TRBD2. This CDR3 is 16 amino acids long. The trim removed 5 bases at V and 5 bases at J, leaving 5 bases unmatched. The germline CDR1 and CDR2 sequences are MDHEN and SYDVKM. The CDR3 nucleotides read TGTGCCAGCAGTCTCCGGGGACTAGCGGGAGGAGATACGCAGTATTTT. Translated: CASSLRGLAGGDTQYF.

At least ten counts were recorded for this clonotype. V usage is TRBV7-8 and J usage is TRBJ2-2; no clear D. CDR3 size: 16 residues. Germline V gene sequence: CDR1 SGHVS, CDR2 FQNEAQ. V lost 0 bases, J lost 1 base, and 9 bases lay in between. CDR3 sequence (DNA): TGTGCCAGCAGCTTAGCCGGCTCGATGAACACCGGGGAGCTGTTTTTT. It yields the protein CASSLAGSMNTGELFF.

This chain links TRBV4-1 with TRBJ1-2, with 8 positions matching TRBD1. V shed 3 bases and J 6 bases; nucleotides not matched to a gene: 15. This CDR3 spans 17 amino acids. The V gene's germline CDR1 is MGHRA and CDR2 YSYEKL. As DNA, the CDR3 is TGCGCCAGCAGCCATGACCCTCAGGGGGCGCAGGTTAATGGCTACACCTTC. Protein sequence: CASSHDPQGAQVNGYTF.

This clonotype was detected ten times or more. The rearrangement links TRBV5-1 to TRBJ2-1; a possible D gene is TRBD2 (6 bases). The CDR3 totals 15 residues. CDR1 and CDR2 (germline): SGHRS, YFSETQ. Trimming removed 2 bases from V and 8 bases from J, with 17 bases in between. The CDR3 spells CASSFREVNDHEQFF. In DNA, the CDR3 is TGCGCCAGCAGCTTCAGGGAGGTCAACGACCATGAGCAGTTCTTC. The whole variable domain, filled in from reference TRBV5-1 and TRBJ2-1, reads KAGVTQTPRYLIKTRGQQVTLSCSPISGHRSVSWYQQTPGQGLQFLFEYFSETQRNKGNFPGRFSGRQFSNSRSEMNVSTLELGDSALYLCASSFREVNDHEQFFGPGTRLTVL.

The chain combines TRBV7-8 with TRBJ2-7; no clear D gene. V lost 2 bases and J lost 9, with 11 bases in between. Germline loops: CDR1 SGHVS, CDR2 FQNEAQ. The CDR3 has 12 residues. The DNA for the CDR3 is TGTGCCAGCAGCTTACGCCAACCGGGGCAGTACTTC. Its protein is CASSLRQPGQYF.

This clonotype showed up many times. The genes are TRBV5-4 and TRBJ1-2; D remains ambiguous. The length of the CDR3 is 12 residues. Germline V gene sequence: CDR1 SGHNT, CDR2 YYREEE (reference sequence). The V and J ends lost 2 bases and 2 bases respectively, with 4 bases between them. The CDR3 bases are TGTGCCAGCAGCTTAGACAACTATGGCTACACCTTC. It is translated as CASSLDNYGYTF. The complete variable domain, with remaining parts taken from reference TRBV5-4 and TRBJ1-2, reads ETGVTQSPTHLIKTRGQQVTLRCSSQSGHNTVSWYQQALGQGPQFIFQYYREEENGRGNFPPRFSGLQFPNYSSELNVNALELDDSALYLCASSLDNYGYTFGSGTRLTVV.

V gene TRBV11-2 combines with J gene TRBJ2-1, with TRBD1 matching 10 bases. CDR3 length: 13 residues. CDR1 is SGHAT and CDR2 is FQNNGV in the germline V gene. Trimming at V came to 3 bases and at J to 12 bases, leaving 5 bases not matched to a gene. CDR3 in DNA: TGTGCCAGCAGCTTCGTGGGACAGGGGCCGCAGTTCTTC. It encodes CASSFVGQGPQFF. The full variable domain, with the rest looked up from reference TRBV11-2 and TRBJ2-1, is EAGVAQSPRYKIIEKRQSVAFWCNPISGHATLYWYQQILGQGPKLLIQFQNNGVVDDSQLPKDRFSAERLKGVDSTLKIQPAKLEDSAVYLCASSFVGQGPQFFGPGTRLTVL.

The table lists this clonotype with a few counts. The rearrangement uses TRBV6-1 and TRBJ1-6; D unclear. The germline gives CDR1 MNHNS, CDR2 SASEGT. The CDR3 is 15 amino acids. V lost 2 bases to trimming and J lost 11 bases, with 16 bases between them. CDR3 amino acids: CASSEMIEGRAPLHF. As DNA, the CDR3 is TGTGCCAGCAGTGAAATGATCGAGGGTCGGGCACCCCTCCACTTT.

This clonotype has at least ten counts. The genes are TRBV28 and TRBJ2-1; TRBD2 matches 12 bases. Looked up from germline, CDR1 is MDHEN and CDR2 is SYDVKM. The CDR3 contains 17 residues. Trimming at V came to 5 bases and at J to 2 bases, leaving 7 bases not matched to a gene. CDR3 loop: CASSPTSGRSAYNEQFF. The CDR3 coding sequence is TGTGCCAGCAGTCCGACTAGCGGGAGAAGCGCCTACAATGAGCAGTTCTTC.

The genes are TRBV27 and TRBJ2-2; D unclear. V lost 3 bases, J lost 1 base, and 9 bases lay in between. Germline V gene sequence: CDR1 MNHEY, CDR2 SMNVEV (reference sequence). The CDR3 has 15 residues. The CDR3 loop is CASSLRRWNTGELFF. In nucleotides, the CDR3 is TGTGCCAGCAGTTTGCGGCGATGGAACACCGGGGAGCTGTTTTTT.

J is TRBJ2-7 and V is TRBV20-1, with D hard to call. CDR1 is DFQATT, CDR2 SNEGSKA, per germline (reference sequence). The CDR3 consists of 13 residues. Trimming stripped 4 bases from V and 3 bases from J, with 13 bases between. The CDR3 nucleotides are TGCAGTGCTATGCATTTGCCGGGCTACGAGCAGTACTTC. This sequence encodes CSAMHLPGYEQYF.

The table lists this clonotype with a few counts. V and J are TRBV5-6 and TRBJ2-2, with D perhaps matching TRBD1 (7 bases). The CDR3 sequence is 17 residues long. Germline V gene data show CDR1 as SGHDT and CDR2 as YYEEEE. V was pared by 2 bases and J by 5 bases, with 19 bases between. CDR3 nucleotides: TGTGCCAGCAGCTTTCTCCGGGACAGCGGGTCGACCGGGGAGCTGTTTTTT. Protein sequence: CASSFLRDSGSTGELFF.

This clonotype was seen only a few times. This rearrangement joins TRBV9 to TRBJ1-5; possible D gene TRBD1, 6 bases. Germline loops: CDR1 SGDLS, CDR2 YYNGEE. V was cut by 4 bases and J by 3 bases, with 14 bases left in between. The CDR3 covers 15 residues. Here the CDR3 reads CASSQEGQPNQPQHF. CDR3 coding DNA: TGTGCCAGCAGCCAAGAAGGACAGCCCAATCAGCCCCAGCATTTT.

This clonotype was seen many times. The J gene is TRBJ1-5, the V gene TRBV29-1, with D perhaps matching TRBD1 (5 bases). This CDR3 has 16 amino acids. The V and J ends lost 3 bases and 3 bases respectively, with 18 bases between them. CDR1 and CDR2 from the germline V gene are SQVTM and ANQGSEA. The DNA for the CDR3 is TGCAGCGTTGAGGAACAAGGGACCACCTCCAATCAGCCCCAGCATTTT. It is translated as CSVEEQGTTSNQPQHF.

The chain carries TRBV5-4 and TRBJ2-7; D is undetermined. This CDR3 comprises 12 residues. V was shortened by 4 bases and J by 2 bases, with 7 bases between the two germline ends. Germline assignment: CDR1 SGHNT and CDR2 YYREEE (reference sequence). CDR3 sequence reads: CASSGGPYEQYF. CDR3 nucleotide sequence: TGTGCCAGCAGCGGCGGACCCTACGAGCAGTACTTC.